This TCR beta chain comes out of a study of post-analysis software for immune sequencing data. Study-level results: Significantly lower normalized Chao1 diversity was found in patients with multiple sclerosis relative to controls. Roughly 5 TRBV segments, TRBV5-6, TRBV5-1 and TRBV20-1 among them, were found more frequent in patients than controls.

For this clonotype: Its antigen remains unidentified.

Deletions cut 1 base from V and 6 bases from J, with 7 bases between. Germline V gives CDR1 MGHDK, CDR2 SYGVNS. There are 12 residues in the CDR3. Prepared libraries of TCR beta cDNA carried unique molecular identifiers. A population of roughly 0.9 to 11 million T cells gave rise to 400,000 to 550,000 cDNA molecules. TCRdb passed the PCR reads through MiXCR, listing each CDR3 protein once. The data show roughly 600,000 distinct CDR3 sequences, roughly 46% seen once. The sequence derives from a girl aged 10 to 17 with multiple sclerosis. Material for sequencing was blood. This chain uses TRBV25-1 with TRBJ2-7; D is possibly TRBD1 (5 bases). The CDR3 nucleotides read TGTGCCAGCAGTGAATCAGGGTTCGAGCAGTACTTC. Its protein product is CASSESGFEQYF.